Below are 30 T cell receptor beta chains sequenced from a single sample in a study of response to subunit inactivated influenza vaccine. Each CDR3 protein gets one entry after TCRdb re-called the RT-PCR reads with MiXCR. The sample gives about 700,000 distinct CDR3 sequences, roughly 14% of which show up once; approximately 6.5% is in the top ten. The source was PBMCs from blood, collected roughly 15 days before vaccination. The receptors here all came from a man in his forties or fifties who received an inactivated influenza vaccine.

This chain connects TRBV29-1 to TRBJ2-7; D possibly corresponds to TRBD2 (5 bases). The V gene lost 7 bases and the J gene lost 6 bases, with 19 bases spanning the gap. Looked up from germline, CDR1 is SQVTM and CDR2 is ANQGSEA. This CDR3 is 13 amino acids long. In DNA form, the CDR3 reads TGCAGCGCTGGACGAGCGGCGATTGGCGAGCAGTACTTC. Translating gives CSAGRAAIGEQYF.

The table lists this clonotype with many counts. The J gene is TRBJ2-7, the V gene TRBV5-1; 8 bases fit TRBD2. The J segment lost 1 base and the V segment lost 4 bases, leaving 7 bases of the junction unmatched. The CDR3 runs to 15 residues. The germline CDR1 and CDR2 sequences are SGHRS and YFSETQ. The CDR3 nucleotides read TGCGCCAGCAGCGGCGGGGGGCCCGAGTCCTACGAGCAGTACTTC. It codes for CASSGGGPESYEQYF.

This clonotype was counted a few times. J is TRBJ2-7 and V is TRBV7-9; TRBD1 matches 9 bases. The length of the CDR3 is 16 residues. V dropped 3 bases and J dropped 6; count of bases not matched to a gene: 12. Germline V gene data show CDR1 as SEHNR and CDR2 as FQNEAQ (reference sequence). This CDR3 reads CASSFSVDRGTSEQYF. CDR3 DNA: TGTGCCAGCAGCTTTAGTGTTGACAGGGGGACGAGCGAGCAGTACTTC.

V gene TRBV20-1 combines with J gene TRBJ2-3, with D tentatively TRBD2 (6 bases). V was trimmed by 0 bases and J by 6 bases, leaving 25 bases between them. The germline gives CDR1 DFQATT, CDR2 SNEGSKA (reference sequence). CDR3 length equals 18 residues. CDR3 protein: CSARDWRRHGTGADTQYF. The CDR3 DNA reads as TGCAGTGCTAGAGATTGGCGGAGGCACGGGACTGGAGCTGATACGCAGTATTTT.

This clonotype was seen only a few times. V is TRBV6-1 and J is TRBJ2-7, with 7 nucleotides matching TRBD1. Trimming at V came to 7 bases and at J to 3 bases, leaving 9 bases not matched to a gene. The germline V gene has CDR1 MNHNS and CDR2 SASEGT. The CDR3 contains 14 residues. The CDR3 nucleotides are TGTGCCAGCAAAACTCCGGGACAGATCTACGAGCAGTACTTC. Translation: CASKTPGQIYEQYF.

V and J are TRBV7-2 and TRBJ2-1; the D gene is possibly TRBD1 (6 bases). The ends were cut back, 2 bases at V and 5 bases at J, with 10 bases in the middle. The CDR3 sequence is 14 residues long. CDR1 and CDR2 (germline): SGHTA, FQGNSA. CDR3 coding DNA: TGTGCCAGCAGCTTAACTGGGGGCCACAATGAGCAGTTCTTC. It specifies CASSLTGGHNEQFF. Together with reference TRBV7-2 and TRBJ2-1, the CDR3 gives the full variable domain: GAGVSQSPSNKVTEKGKDVELRCDPISGHTALYWYRQSLGQGLEFLIYFQGNSAPDKSGLPSDRFSAERTGGSVSTLTIQRTQQEDSAVYLCASSLTGGHNEQFFGPGTRLTVL.

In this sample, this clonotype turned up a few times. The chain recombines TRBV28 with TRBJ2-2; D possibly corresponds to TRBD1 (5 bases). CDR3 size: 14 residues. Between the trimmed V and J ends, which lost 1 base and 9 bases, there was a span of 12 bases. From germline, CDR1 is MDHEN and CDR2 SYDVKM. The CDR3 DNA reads TGTGCCAGCAGTTTATCAGGGTCTATAAGGGAGCTGTTTTTT. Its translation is CASSLSGSIRELFF.

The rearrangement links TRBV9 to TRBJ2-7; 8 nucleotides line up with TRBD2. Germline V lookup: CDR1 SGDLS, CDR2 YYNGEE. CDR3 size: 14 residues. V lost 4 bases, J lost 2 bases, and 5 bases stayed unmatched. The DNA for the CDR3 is TGTGCCAGCAGCCCCCGACTAGCGACCTACGAGCAGTACTTC. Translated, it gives CASSPRLATYEQYF.

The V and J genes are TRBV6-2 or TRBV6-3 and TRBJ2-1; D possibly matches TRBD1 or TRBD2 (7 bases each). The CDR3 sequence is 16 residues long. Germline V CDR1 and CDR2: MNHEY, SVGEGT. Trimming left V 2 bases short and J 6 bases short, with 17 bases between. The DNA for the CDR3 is TGTGCCAGCAGTTACAAAGCGGGACAGACCATCAATGAGCAGTTCTTC. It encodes CASSYKAGQTINEQFF.

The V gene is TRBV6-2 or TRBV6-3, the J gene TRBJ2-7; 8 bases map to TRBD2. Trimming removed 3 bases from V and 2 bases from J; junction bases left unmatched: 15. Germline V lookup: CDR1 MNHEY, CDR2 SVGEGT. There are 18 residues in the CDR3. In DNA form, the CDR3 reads TGTGCCAGCAGTTATACGATGCGGGGGGAAGGGAGGACCTACGAGCAGTACTTC. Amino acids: CASSYTMRGEGRTYEQYF.

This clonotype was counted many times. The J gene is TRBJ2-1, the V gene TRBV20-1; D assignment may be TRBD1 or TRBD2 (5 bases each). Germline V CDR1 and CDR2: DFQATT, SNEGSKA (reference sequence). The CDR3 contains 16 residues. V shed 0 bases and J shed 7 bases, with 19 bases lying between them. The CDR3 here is CSARDVIGAVGNEQFF. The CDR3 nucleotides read TGCAGTGCTAGAGATGTTATCGGGGCGGTTGGTAATGAGCAGTTCTTC.

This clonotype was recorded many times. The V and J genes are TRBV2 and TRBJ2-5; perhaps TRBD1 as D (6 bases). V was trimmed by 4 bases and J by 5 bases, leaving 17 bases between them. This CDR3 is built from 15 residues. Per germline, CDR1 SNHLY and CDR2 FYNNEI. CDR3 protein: CASSGRQVIWETQYF. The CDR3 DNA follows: TGTGCCAGCAGTGGGAGACAGGTTATCTGGGAGACCCAGTACTTC.

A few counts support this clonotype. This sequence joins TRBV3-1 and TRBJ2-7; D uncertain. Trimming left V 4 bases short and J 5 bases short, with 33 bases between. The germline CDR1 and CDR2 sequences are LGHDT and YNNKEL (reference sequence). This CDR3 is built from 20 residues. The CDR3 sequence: CASSRGSMRHAKLIRHEQYF. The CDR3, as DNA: TGTGCCAGCAGCCGCGGATCGATGAGGCACGCCAAACTGATTCGCCACGAGCAGTACTTC.

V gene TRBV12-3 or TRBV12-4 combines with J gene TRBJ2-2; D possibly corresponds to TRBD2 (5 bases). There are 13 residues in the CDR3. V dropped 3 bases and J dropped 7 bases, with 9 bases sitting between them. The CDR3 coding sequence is TGTGCCAGCAGTTTTTCGGGGATCGGGGAGCTGTTTTTT. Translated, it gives CASSFSGIGELFF.

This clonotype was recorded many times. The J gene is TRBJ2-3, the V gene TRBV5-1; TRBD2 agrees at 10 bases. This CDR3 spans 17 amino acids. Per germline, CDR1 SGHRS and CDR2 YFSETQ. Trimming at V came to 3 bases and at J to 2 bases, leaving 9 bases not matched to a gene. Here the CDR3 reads CASSSGRLAGITDTQYF. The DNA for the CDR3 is TGCGCCAGCAGCTCTGGCCGACTAGCGGGTATCACAGATACGCAGTATTTT.

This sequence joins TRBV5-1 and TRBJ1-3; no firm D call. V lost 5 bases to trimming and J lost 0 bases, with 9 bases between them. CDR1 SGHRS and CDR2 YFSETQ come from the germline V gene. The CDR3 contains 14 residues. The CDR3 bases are TGCGCCAGCAGGGACCCCTTCTCTGGAAACACCATATATTTT. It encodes CASRDPFSGNTIYF.

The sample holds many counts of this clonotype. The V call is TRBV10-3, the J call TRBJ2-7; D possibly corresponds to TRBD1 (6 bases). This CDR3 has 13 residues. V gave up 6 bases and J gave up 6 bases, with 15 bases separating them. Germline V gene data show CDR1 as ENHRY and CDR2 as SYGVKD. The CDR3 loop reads CAIRLNGGSEQYF. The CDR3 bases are TGTGCCATCAGACTAAATGGGGGCAGCGAGCAGTACTTC.

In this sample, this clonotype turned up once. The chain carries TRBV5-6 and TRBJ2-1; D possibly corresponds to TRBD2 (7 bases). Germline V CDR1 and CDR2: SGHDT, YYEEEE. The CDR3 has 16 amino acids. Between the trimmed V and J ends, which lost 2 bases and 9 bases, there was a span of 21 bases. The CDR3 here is CASSFGGGGAWGEQFF. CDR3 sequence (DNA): TGTGCCAGCAGCTTTGGAGGAGGGGGGGCGTGGGGTGAGCAGTTCTTC.

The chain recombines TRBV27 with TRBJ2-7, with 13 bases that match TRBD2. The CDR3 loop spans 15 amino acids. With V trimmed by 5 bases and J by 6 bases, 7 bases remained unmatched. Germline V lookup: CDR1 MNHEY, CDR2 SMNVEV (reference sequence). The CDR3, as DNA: TGTGCCAGCAGTCCGGTACTAGCGGGAGGGCCCGAGCAGTACTTC. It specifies CASSPVLAGGPEQYF.

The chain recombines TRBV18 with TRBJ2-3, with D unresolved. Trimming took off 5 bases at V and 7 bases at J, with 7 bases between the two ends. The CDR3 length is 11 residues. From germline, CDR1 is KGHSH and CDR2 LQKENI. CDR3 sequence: CASSDVNTQYF. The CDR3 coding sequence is TGTGCCAGCTCAGACGTTAATACGCAGTATTTT.

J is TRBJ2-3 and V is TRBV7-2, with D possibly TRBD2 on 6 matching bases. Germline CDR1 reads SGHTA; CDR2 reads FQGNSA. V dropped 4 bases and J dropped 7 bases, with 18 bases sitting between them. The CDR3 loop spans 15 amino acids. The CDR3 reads CASSSGLGVGYTQYF. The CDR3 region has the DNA TGTGCCAGCAGCTCGGGACTTGGGGTGGGATATACGCAGTATTTT.

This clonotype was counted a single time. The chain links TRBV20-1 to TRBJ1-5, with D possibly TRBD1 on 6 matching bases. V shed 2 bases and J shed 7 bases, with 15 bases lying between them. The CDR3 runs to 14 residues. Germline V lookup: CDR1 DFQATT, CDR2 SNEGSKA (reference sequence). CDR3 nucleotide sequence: TGCAGTGCTAGATTCCCAGGGGTCCACCAGCCCCAGCATTTT. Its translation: CSARFPGVHQPQHF.

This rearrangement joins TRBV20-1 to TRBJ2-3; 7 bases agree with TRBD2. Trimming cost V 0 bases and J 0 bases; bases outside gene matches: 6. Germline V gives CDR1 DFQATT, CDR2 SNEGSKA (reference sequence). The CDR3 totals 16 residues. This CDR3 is CSARDLPAGSTDTQYF. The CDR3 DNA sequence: TGCAGTGCTAGAGATCTCCCAGCGGGAAGCACAGATACGCAGTATTTT.

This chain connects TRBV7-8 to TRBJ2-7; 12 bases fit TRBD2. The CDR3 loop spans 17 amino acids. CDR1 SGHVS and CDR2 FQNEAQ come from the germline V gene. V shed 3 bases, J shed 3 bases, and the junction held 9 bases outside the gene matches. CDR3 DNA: TGTGCCAGCAGCTTTTTCCATACTAGCGGGGGGATCTACGAGCAGTACTTC. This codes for CASSFFHTSGGIYEQYF.

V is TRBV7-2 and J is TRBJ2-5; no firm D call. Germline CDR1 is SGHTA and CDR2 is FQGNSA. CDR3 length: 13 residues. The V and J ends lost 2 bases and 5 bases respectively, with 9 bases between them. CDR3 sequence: CASSLKGKETQYF. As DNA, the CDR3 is TGTGCCAGCAGCTTAAAGGGAAAGGAGACCCAGTACTTC.

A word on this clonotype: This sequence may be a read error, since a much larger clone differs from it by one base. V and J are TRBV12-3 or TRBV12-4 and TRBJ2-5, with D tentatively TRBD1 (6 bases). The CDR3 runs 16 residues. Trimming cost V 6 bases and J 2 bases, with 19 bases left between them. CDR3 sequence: CASRGWTEELQETQYF. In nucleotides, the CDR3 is TGTGCCAGCAGAGGATGGACAGAGGAATTACAAGAGACCCAGTACTTC.

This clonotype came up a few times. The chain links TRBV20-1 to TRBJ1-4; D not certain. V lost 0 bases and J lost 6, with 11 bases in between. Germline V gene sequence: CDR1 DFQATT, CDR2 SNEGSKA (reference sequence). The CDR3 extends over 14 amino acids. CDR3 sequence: CSARDSAAYEKLFF. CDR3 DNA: TGCAGTGCTAGAGATAGTGCGGCCTATGAAAAACTGTTTTTT.

CDR3 nucleotide sequence: TGTGCCAGCAGTTTTGCCCGACAGAATTCACCCCTCCACTTT. Protein product: CASSFARQNSPLHF. The chain carries TRBV12-3 or TRBV12-4 and TRBJ1-6; a possible D gene is TRBD1 (5 bases). The CDR3 length is 14 residues. V shed 3 bases and J shed 7 bases, with 10 bases lying between them.

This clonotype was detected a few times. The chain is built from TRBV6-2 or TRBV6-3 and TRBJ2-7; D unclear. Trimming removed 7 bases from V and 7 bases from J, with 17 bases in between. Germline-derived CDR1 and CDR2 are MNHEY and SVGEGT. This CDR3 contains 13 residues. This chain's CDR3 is CASKVKNLREQYF. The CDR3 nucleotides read TGTGCCAGCAAGGTTAAGAATCTACGAGAGCAGTACTTC.

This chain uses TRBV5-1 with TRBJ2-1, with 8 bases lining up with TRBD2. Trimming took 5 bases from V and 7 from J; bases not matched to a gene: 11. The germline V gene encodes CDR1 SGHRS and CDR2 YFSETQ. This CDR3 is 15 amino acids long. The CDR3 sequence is CASSRDAGGWNEQFF. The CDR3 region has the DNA TGCGCCAGCAGTCGAGACGCGGGGGGCTGGAATGAGCAGTTCTTC. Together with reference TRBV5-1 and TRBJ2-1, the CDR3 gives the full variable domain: KAGVTQTPRYLIKTRGQQVTLSCSPISGHRSVSWYQQTPGQGLQFLFEYFSETQRNKGNFPGRFSGRQFSNSRSEMNVSTLELGDSALYLCASSRDAGGWNEQFFGPGTRLTVL.